Detailed here is one T cell receptor beta chain. The data were produced by immunoSEQ multiplex PCR, yet TCRdb's version contains in-frame clones alone and is incomplete. The sample shows some 100,000 clones, approximately 91% of them seen only once. The record originates from a study of OX40 agonist ivuxolimab in advanced cancers. The wider study: The patients received agonistic anti-OX40 (CD134) antibody ivuxolimab.

V lost 0 bases and J 5 bases, leaving 7 bases between the germline ends. Germline V gene lookup returns CDR1 LGHNA and CDR2 YSLEER. The CDR3 is 13 amino acids. This receptor was identified in an adult with an advanced solid tumor such as melanoma, head and neck, liver or kidney cancer. V and J are TRBV4-3 and TRBJ2-5; D call uncertain. Sample: CD4+ or CD8+ T cells sorted from blood, taken in a trial of the OX40 agonist ivuxolimab. CDR3 protein: CASSQDQGETQYF. In DNA, the CDR3 is TGCGCCAGCAGCCAAGATCAAGGGGAGACCCAGTACTTC.